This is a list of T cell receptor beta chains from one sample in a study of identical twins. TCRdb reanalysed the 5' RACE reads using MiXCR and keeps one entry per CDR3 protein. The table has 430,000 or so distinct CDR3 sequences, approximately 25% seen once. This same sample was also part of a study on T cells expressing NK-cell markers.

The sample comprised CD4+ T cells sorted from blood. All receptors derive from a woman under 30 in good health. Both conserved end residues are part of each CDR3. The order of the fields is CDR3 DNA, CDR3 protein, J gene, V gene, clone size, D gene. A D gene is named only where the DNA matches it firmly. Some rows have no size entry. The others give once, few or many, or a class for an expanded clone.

cdr3_nt: TGTGCCAGCTCACCGACTAGCGGGGACCACGAGCAGTACTTC
cdr3_aa: CASSPTSGDHEQYF
j_call: TRBJ2-7
v_call: TRBV18
clone_size: few
d_call: TRBD2

cdr3_nt: TGTGCCAGCAGCTCGAAACTCTATGGCTACACCTTC
cdr3_aa: CASSSKLYGYTF
j_call: TRBJ1-2
v_call: TRBV5-6
clone_size: few
d_call: NA

cdr3_nt: TGTGCCAGCAGCGTAGCCCCGGGACAGGGTTCCTACGAGCAGTACTTC
cdr3_aa: CASSVAPGQGSYEQYF
j_call: TRBJ2-7
v_call: TRBV9
clone_size: few
d_call: TRBD1

cdr3_nt: TGTGCCACCAGTGATTTTCCGGGGATAAGCTCCTACGAGCAGTACTTC
cdr3_aa: CATSDFPGISSYEQYF
j_call: TRBJ2-7
v_call: TRBV24-1
clone_size: few
d_call: NA

cdr3_nt: TGTGCCATAAAGGGACAGGGAGTCGCTGAAGCTTTCTTT
cdr3_aa: CAIKGQGVAEAFF
j_call: TRBJ1-1
v_call: TRBV10-3
clone_size: NA
d_call: TRBD1

cdr3_nt: TGCGCCAGCAGCCGGGGGGTTTACAATGAGCAGTTCTTC
cdr3_aa: CASSRGVYNEQFF
j_call: TRBJ2-1
v_call: TRBV5-1
clone_size: few
d_call: TRBD2

cdr3_nt: TGTGCCAGCACCCCAAGAATAGGACTTACTAGCAATGAGCAGTTCTTC
cdr3_aa: CASTPRIGLTSNEQFF
j_call: TRBJ2-1
v_call: TRBV12-3/TRBV12-4
clone_size: few
d_call: NA

cdr3_nt: TGTGCCAGCAGCCCGACTAGCGGGCACGAGCAGTTCTTC
cdr3_aa: CASSPTSGHEQFF
j_call: TRBJ2-1
v_call: TRBV14
clone_size: NA
d_call: TRBD2

cdr3_nt: TGCAGTGCTAGAGATCAAGGGTTCCGCTCCTACAATGAGCAGTTCTTC
cdr3_aa: CSARDQGFRSYNEQFF
j_call: TRBJ2-1
v_call: TRBV20-1
clone_size: few
d_call: NA

cdr3_nt: TGTGCCAGCAGTTTAAGTAGCGGCTACACCTTC
cdr3_aa: CASSLSSGYTF
j_call: TRBJ1-2
v_call: TRBV12-3/TRBV12-4
clone_size: NA
d_call: NA

cdr3_nt: TGTGCCAGCAGCTTAATTAGAACAGGTGGGGTGTCCGAGCAGTACTTC
cdr3_aa: CASSLIRTGGVSEQYF
j_call: TRBJ2-7
v_call: TRBV7-9
clone_size: NA
d_call: NA

cdr3_nt: TGTGCCAGCAGCTCGCAGGGGGACCGTGTTGAAGCTTTCTTT
cdr3_aa: CASSSQGDRVEAFF
j_call: TRBJ1-1
v_call: TRBV11-2
clone_size: few
d_call: TRBD1

cdr3_nt: TGTGCCTGGAGTACGGTCGCCTACGAGCAGTACTTC
cdr3_aa: CAWSTVAYEQYF
j_call: TRBJ2-7
v_call: TRBV30
clone_size: NA
d_call: NA

cdr3_nt: TGTGCCACCTTTCGGGGAGGACTAGCGGATACTTTAGATACGCAGTATTTT
cdr3_aa: CATFRGGLADTLDTQYF
j_call: TRBJ2-3
v_call: TRBV10-3
clone_size: NA
d_call: TRBD2

cdr3_nt: TGTGCCAGCAGCTTAGCTTGGGGAGGAGTCGAAGCTTTCTTT
cdr3_aa: CASSLAWGGVEAFF
j_call: TRBJ1-1
v_call: TRBV7-2
clone_size: few
d_call: NA

cdr3_nt: TGCAGTGCTGCACGCCGGAACACTGAAGCTTTCTTT
cdr3_aa: CSAARRNTEAFF
j_call: TRBJ1-1
v_call: TRBV20-1
clone_size: once
d_call: NA

cdr3_nt: TGCAGTGCTGGGCCTAGCGGGGGGAACCAAGAGACCCAGTACTTC
cdr3_aa: CSAGPSGGNQETQYF
j_call: TRBJ2-5
v_call: TRBV20-1
clone_size: NA
d_call: TRBD2

cdr3_nt: TGTGCCAGCAAAGGACGAGGCACAGATACGCAGTATTTT
cdr3_aa: CASKGRGTDTQYF
j_call: TRBJ2-3
v_call: TRBV25-1
clone_size: few
d_call: NA

cdr3_nt: TGTGCCAGCAGCTTAAATGTAGGGACCTCCCTCAATGAGCAGTTCTTC
cdr3_aa: CASSLNVGTSLNEQFF
j_call: TRBJ2-1
v_call: TRBV7-8
clone_size: NA
d_call: NA

cdr3_nt: TGCAGTGCCCGACCGTGGACTAGCCCGAACAATGAGCAGTTCTTC
cdr3_aa: CSARPWTSPNNEQFF
j_call: TRBJ2-1
v_call: TRBV20-1
clone_size: many
d_call: TRBD2

cdr3_nt: TGCGCCAGCAGCTTGGCCGGTGTAGGTGGGGATGAGCAGTTCTTC
cdr3_aa: CASSLAGVGGDEQFF
j_call: TRBJ2-1
v_call: TRBV5-1
clone_size: NA
d_call: NA

cdr3_nt: TGTGCCAGCAGCTTGAGGTCCGGAGATACGCAGTATTTT
cdr3_aa: CASSLRSGDTQYF
j_call: TRBJ2-3
v_call: TRBV5-6
clone_size: few
d_call: NA

cdr3_nt: TGTGCCAGCAGCATAGGAACCCACGAGCAGTACTTC
cdr3_aa: CASSIGTHEQYF
j_call: TRBJ2-7
v_call: TRBV5-5
clone_size: few
d_call: NA

cdr3_nt: TGCAGTGCTAGTTCCCGGGGAACCACCGGGGAGCTGTTTTTT
cdr3_aa: CSASSRGTTGELFF
j_call: TRBJ2-2
v_call: TRBV20-1
clone_size: few
d_call: NA

cdr3_nt: TGTGCCAGCAGCGGACAGGCCTCCTCCTACGAGCAGTACTTC
cdr3_aa: CASSGQASSYEQYF
j_call: TRBJ2-7
v_call: TRBV12-3/TRBV12-4
clone_size: many
d_call: TRBD1

cdr3_nt: TGTGCCAGCAGTGAATTTGGGGCCAACGTCCTGACTTTC
cdr3_aa: CASSEFGANVLTF
j_call: TRBJ2-6
v_call: TRBV25-1
clone_size: NA
d_call: NA

cdr3_nt: TGTGCCAGCAGTTTTAGGGTCCAAGAGACCCAGTACTTC
cdr3_aa: CASSFRVQETQYF
j_call: TRBJ2-5
v_call: TRBV6-5
clone_size: NA
d_call: NA

cdr3_nt: TGCAGCGTCCCGGATGGTCCCTACAATGAGCAGTTCTTC
cdr3_aa: CSVPDGPYNEQFF
j_call: TRBJ2-1
v_call: TRBV29-1
clone_size: NA
d_call: NA

cdr3_nt: TGTGCCAGCAGCCTCGCAGGGACGGGTACCTACAATGAGCAGTTCTTC
cdr3_aa: CASSLAGTGTYNEQFF
j_call: TRBJ2-1
v_call: TRBV3-1
clone_size: NA
d_call: NA

cdr3_nt: TGTGCCAGCAGCCAAGGGACAGGTTCTAACTATGGCTACACCTTC
cdr3_aa: CASSQGTGSNYGYTF
j_call: TRBJ1-2
v_call: TRBV4-2
clone_size: few
d_call: TRBD1

cdr3_nt: TGTGCCACCCGAGCCCAACTCAATCAGCCCCAGCATTTT
cdr3_aa: CATRAQLNQPQHF
j_call: TRBJ1-5
v_call: TRBV6-1
clone_size: few
d_call: NA

cdr3_nt: TGCAGTGCTAGTTCGGCTTACGAGCAGTACTTC
cdr3_aa: CSASSAYEQYF
j_call: TRBJ2-7
v_call: TRBV20-1
clone_size: NA
d_call: NA

cdr3_nt: TGTGCCATCTCGACAGGGGGATCTGGGGCCAACGTCCTGACTTTC
cdr3_aa: CAISTGGSGANVLTF
j_call: TRBJ2-6
v_call: TRBV10-3
clone_size: NA
d_call: TRBD1

cdr3_nt: TGTGCCACCAGCAGCTTTAATACGCAGTATTTT
cdr3_aa: CATSSFNTQYF
j_call: TRBJ2-3
v_call: TRBV15
clone_size: NA
d_call: NA

cdr3_nt: TGTGCCAGCAGCTTGAGGGGGATGGGGGGCGGAAATACGCAGTATTTT
cdr3_aa: CASSLRGMGGGNTQYF
j_call: TRBJ2-3
v_call: TRBV7-3
clone_size: NA
d_call: NA

cdr3_nt: TGTGCCAGTACCGACAGGCTCGGTACGCAGTATTTT
cdr3_aa: CASTDRLGTQYF
j_call: TRBJ2-3
v_call: TRBV12-3/TRBV12-4
clone_size: NA
d_call: NA

cdr3_nt: TGCAGCGTTGTGAAGCGCGATACCTACGAGCAGTACTTC
cdr3_aa: CSVVKRDTYEQYF
j_call: TRBJ2-7
v_call: TRBV29-1
clone_size: NA
d_call: NA

cdr3_nt: TGTGCCAGCAGCCACTTCGGGACAGGGACTGAAGCTTTCTTT
cdr3_aa: CASSHFGTGTEAFF
j_call: TRBJ1-1
v_call: TRBV9
clone_size: NA
d_call: TRBD1

cdr3_nt: TGCAGTGTTCTTCAGGGGTCCTATAATTCACCCCTCCACTTT
cdr3_aa: CSVLQGSYNSPLHF
j_call: TRBJ1-6
v_call: TRBV20-1
clone_size: few
d_call: NA

cdr3_nt: TGCAGTGCTGCAAATAGCGGGAGGGATAGCGGGGAGCTGTTTTTT
cdr3_aa: CSAANSGRDSGELFF
j_call: TRBJ2-2
v_call: TRBV20-1
clone_size: NA
d_call: TRBD2

cdr3_nt: TGTGCCAGCAGCGTAGAAGGCAGGGGGCCTGGCTACACCTTC
cdr3_aa: CASSVEGRGPGYTF
j_call: TRBJ1-2
v_call: TRBV9
clone_size: NA
d_call: TRBD1

cdr3_nt: TGTGCCAGCAGGTGGGACAGCGGTAGCAATCAGCCCCAGCATTTT
cdr3_aa: CASRWDSGSNQPQHF
j_call: TRBJ1-5
v_call: TRBV6-1
clone_size: NA
d_call: TRBD1

cdr3_nt: TGTGCCAGCGGCCCTCGGGGGGTTGAGACCCAGTACTTC
cdr3_aa: CASGPRGVETQYF
j_call: TRBJ2-5
v_call: TRBV2
clone_size: few
d_call: TRBD2

cdr3_nt: TGTGCCATCAGTGAGGTAGCGGGGGTACTCAATGAGCAGTTCTTC
cdr3_aa: CAISEVAGVLNEQFF
j_call: TRBJ2-1
v_call: TRBV10-3
clone_size: NA
d_call: TRBD2

cdr3_nt: TGTGCCAGCAGCGACGACAGCTATGGCTACACCTTC
cdr3_aa: CASSDDSYGYTF
j_call: TRBJ1-2
v_call: TRBV7-9
clone_size: NA
d_call: NA

cdr3_nt: TGCGCCAGCAAAGCGGGGACAGCAGATACGCAGTATTTT
cdr3_aa: CASKAGTADTQYF
j_call: TRBJ2-3
v_call: TRBV5-1
clone_size: few
d_call: NA